The 2 T cell receptor beta chains below all came from one sample that was sequenced in a study of T cell responses to AZD1222 COVID-19 vaccine. Clones were read by immunoSEQ multiplex PCR, and TCRdb kept only the in-frame ones, dropping some. The data contain about 61,000 clones, about four fifths of them seen just once; the ten biggest clones take up 26%. This specimen consisted of peripheral blood, obtained 28 days after the second AZD1222 dose. The receptors stem from an adult who received the AZD1222 COVID-19 vaccine.

This rearrangement joins TRBV27 to TRBJ1-5; D unclear. The CDR3 loop spans 13 amino acids. V dropped 3 bases and J dropped 5 bases, with 8 bases sitting between them. From germline, CDR1 is MNHEY and CDR2 SMNVEV (reference sequence). As DNA, the CDR3 is TGTGCCAGCAGTTTTAGGTTCGATCAGCCCCAGCATTTT. This translates into CASSFRFDQPQHF.

The genes are TRBV7-9 and TRBJ1-2; D possibly corresponds to TRBD1 (6 bases). Germline loops: CDR1 SEHNR, CDR2 FQNEAQ (reference sequence). This CDR3 is built from 15 residues. V was shortened by 1 base and J by 2 bases, with 11 bases between the two germline ends. The CDR3 region has the DNA TGTGCCAGCAGCTTAGGGACAGACGGGAACTATGGCTACACCTTC. As protein: CASSLGTDGNYGYTF.